The clone carrying this T cell receptor (beta chain) was counted ten times or more. Its matching antigen is unknown. Per germline, CDR1 SEHNR and CDR2 FQNEAQ (reference sequence). The CDR3 is 13 amino acids. After removal of 5 bases from V and 8 bases from J, the junction contained 8 bases not matched to a gene. Time point denoted: patch test 2, 6 weeks after DPC sensitization. The sample's treatment: therapeutic diphenylcyclopropenone sensitization with weekly scalp DPC. The data originate from a study of human T cells and chemical hapten exposure. Across the study: Across its approximately 25 weeks, the study gave patients weekly diphenylcyclopropenone doses to the scalp. Mostly female, the patients presented with alopecia areata, totalis or universalis.

Points from the study as a whole: Donors, who had alopecia, may show an immune response that differs from healthy people's.

One entry per CDR3 protein, called by TCRdb with MiXCR from the RACE reads. This sample has more than 70,000 distinct CDR3 sequences, with roughly 11% found just once. The V call is TRBV7-9, the J call TRBJ1-1; 7 bases are shared with TRBD1. This TCR came from a young man with alopecia areata. Some clones in this sample may be carry-over from other donors' samples. Specimen: whole blood, collected in connection with sensitization to the hapten diphenylcyclopropenone (DPC). CDR3 in amino acids: CASSVDREIEAFF. CDR3 in DNA: TGTGCCAGCAGCGTTGACAGGGAAATCGAAGCTTTCTTT.